The clone carrying this TCR beta chain has a handful of counts. Found in a library prepared for alpha chains, this beta chain is an off-target read, and its abundance has little meaning. The entry originates in a study of spatial heterogeneity in lung cancer. At the level of the study: In raw reads, more than eight appearances on average were recorded for each unique TCR and UMI combination.

V lost 3 bases and J lost 4; bases outside the gene matches: 9. Germline V lookup: CDR1 LGHNA, CDR2 YNFKEQ. The CDR3 length is 16 residues. Stated time point: sample taken at primary tumor resection. Tumor, nontumor lung or frozen PBMC supplied whole RNA that was sequenced unsorted. The donors comprised some 78 untreated early-stage non-small cell lung cancer patients. A unique molecular identifier was carried by every single TCR cDNA molecule. TCRdb processed the 5' RACE reads anew with MiXCR; each CDR3 protein has one entry. The data contain some 6,900 distinct CDR3 sequences, about 3.7% of them seen just once; the ten biggest clones take up roughly 25%.

The sequencing used normal lung tissue next to the tumor, collected at surgery. The clonotype comes from a female donor with early-stage non-small cell lung cancer. This chain connects TRBV4-2 to TRBJ2-3; 8 bases line up with TRBD2. Here the CDR3 reads CASSQPGGDGADTQYF. The DNA of the CDR3 is TGTGCCAGCAGCCAGCCCGGGGGGGATGGAGCAGATACGCAGTATTTT.